A selection of T cell receptor beta chains follows, all from one sample in a study of beta chain features in type 1 diabetes. The assay was immunoSEQ multiplex PCR, and TCRdb's table has in-frame clones only and misses some. The data contain more than 550,000 clones, roughly an eighth of them seen just once; the ten biggest clones take up just under 0.04%. Source material: naive CD4+ T cells from blood. The source is a man younger than 30 with type 1 diabetes. The CDR3 runs from the conserved cysteine through the conserved F or W. D genes are given only for firm matches. Only part of the rows carry a size: once, few, many, or a class if the clone is expanded.

j_call: TRBJ1-6
d_call: TRBD1
clone_size: few
cdr3_length: 16
v_call: TRBV28
cdr3_nt: TGTGCCAGCAGTTTAACCCGACAGGGTAATAATTCACCCCTCCACTTT
cdr3_aa: CASSLTRQGNNSPLHF

j_call: TRBJ1-1
d_call: NA
clone_size: few
cdr3_length: 14
v_call: TRBV29-1
cdr3_nt: TGCAGCGTTGCTTCGAGCAGCCCGAACACTGAAGCTTTCTTT
cdr3_aa: CSVASSSPNTEAFF

j_call: TRBJ2-2
d_call: NA
clone_size: few
cdr3_length: 12
v_call: TRBV29-1
cdr3_nt: TGCAGCGTTCCCGGAGGGTCCGGGGAGCTGTTTTTT
cdr3_aa: CSVPGGSGELFF

j_call: TRBJ1-3
d_call: NA
clone_size: few
cdr3_length: 15
v_call: TRBV7-9
cdr3_nt: TGTGCCAGCACCAACTCGGGGGGAGGTGGAAACACCATATATTTT
cdr3_aa: CASTNSGGGGNTIYF

j_call: TRBJ1-2
d_call: TRBD1
clone_size: few
cdr3_length: 11
v_call: TRBV30
cdr3_nt: TGCGCCTGGAGTAGACAGGGATCCAGCACCTTC
cdr3_aa: CAWSRQGSSTF

j_call: TRBJ1-1
d_call: NA
clone_size: NA
cdr3_length: 15
v_call: TRBV19
cdr3_nt: TGTGCCAGTAGTATGGATGGGGCTTCGAACACTGAAGCTTTCTTT
cdr3_aa: CASSMDGASNTEAFF

j_call: TRBJ1-2
d_call: NA
clone_size: NA
cdr3_length: 14
v_call: TRBV10-3
cdr3_nt: TGTGCCATAACCGCCCAGGGACCAAACTATGGCTACACCTTC
cdr3_aa: CAITAQGPNYGYTF

j_call: TRBJ2-1
d_call: NA
clone_size: NA
cdr3_length: 14
v_call: TRBV6-5
cdr3_nt: TGTGCCAGCAGGGCACCAAGCTCCTACAATGAGCAGTTCTTC
cdr3_aa: CASRAPSSYNEQFF

j_call: TRBJ2-4
d_call: NA
clone_size: NA
cdr3_length: 15
v_call: TRBV7-9
cdr3_nt: TGTGCCAGCAGCTTGGTGAAGGTGGCCAAAAACATTCAGTACTTC
cdr3_aa: CASSLVKVAKNIQYF

j_call: TRBJ2-7
d_call: TRBD1
clone_size: NA
cdr3_length: 13
v_call: TRBV5-1
cdr3_nt: TGCGCCAGCAGCGTCGACAGGGGCCACGAGCAGTACTTC
cdr3_aa: CASSVDRGHEQYF

j_call: TRBJ2-7
d_call: NA
clone_size: NA
cdr3_length: 13
v_call: TRBV30
cdr3_nt: TGTGCCTGGAGTTTGATTGAGGGATTCGAGCAGTACTTC
cdr3_aa: CAWSLIEGFEQYF

j_call: TRBJ2-3
d_call: NA
clone_size: NA
cdr3_length: 16
v_call: TRBV2
cdr3_nt: TGTGCCAGCAGTGAAGCCAAGGGGGGGAGCACAGATACGCAGTATTTT
cdr3_aa: CASSEAKGGSTDTQYF

j_call: TRBJ2-7
d_call: TRBD2
clone_size: few
cdr3_length: 16
v_call: TRBV15
cdr3_nt: TGTGCCACCAGCAGAGATGTAGCGGGAGGGACCTACGAGCAGTACTTC
cdr3_aa: CATSRDVAGGTYEQYF

j_call: TRBJ1-4
d_call: TRBD1
clone_size: NA
cdr3_length: 15
v_call: TRBV7-2
cdr3_nt: TGTGCCAGCAGTACTACAGGGGAGCCGAGCGAAAAACTGTTTTTT
cdr3_aa: CASSTTGEPSEKLFF

j_call: TRBJ2-5
d_call: NA
clone_size: few
cdr3_length: 14
v_call: TRBV7-2
cdr3_nt: TGTGCCAGCAGCTTAGCCCGGGTGGGGGAGACCCAGTACTTC
cdr3_aa: CASSLARVGETQYF

j_call: TRBJ1-2
d_call: NA
clone_size: few
cdr3_length: 11
v_call: TRBV28
cdr3_nt: TGTGCCAGCCAAGGAAACTATGGCTACACCTTC
cdr3_aa: CASQGNYGYTF

j_call: TRBJ1-6
d_call: NA
clone_size: few
cdr3_length: 16
v_call: TRBV5-1
cdr3_nt: TGCGCCAGCAGCTTGCGAGACGGCGGGCCGGATTCACCCCTCCACTTT
cdr3_aa: CASSLRDGGPDSPLHF

j_call: TRBJ2-3
d_call: TRBD2
clone_size: NA
cdr3_length: 15
v_call: TRBV10-3
cdr3_nt: TGTGCCATCACTGAGAGCGGGAAAAGAGGAGATACGCAGTATTTT
cdr3_aa: CAITESGKRGDTQYF

j_call: TRBJ2-7
d_call: NA
clone_size: NA
cdr3_length: 14
v_call: TRBV30
cdr3_nt: TGTGCCTGGAATACGCCGGGACATACCTACGAGCAGTACTTC
cdr3_aa: CAWNTPGHTYEQYF

j_call: TRBJ2-5
d_call: NA
clone_size: NA
cdr3_length: 14
v_call: TRBV4-1
cdr3_nt: TGCGCCAGCAGCCTTGGGCAGGGCCAAGAGACCCAGTACTTC
cdr3_aa: CASSLGQGQETQYF

j_call: TRBJ2-5
d_call: NA
clone_size: NA
cdr3_length: 13
v_call: TRBV7-3
cdr3_nt: TGTGCCAGCAGCCGGGACTACCAAGAGACCCAGTACTTC
cdr3_aa: CASSRDYQETQYF

j_call: TRBJ2-1
d_call: NA
clone_size: once
cdr3_length: 13
v_call: TRBV5-1
cdr3_nt: TGCGCCAGCAGCACCTCGACCCGGTTTGAGCAGTTCTTC
cdr3_aa: CASSTSTRFEQFF

j_call: TRBJ2-7
d_call: TRBD1
clone_size: NA
cdr3_length: 14
v_call: TRBV6-5
cdr3_nt: TGTGCCAGCACCACCGGGACAGGTTCTCGGGAGCAGTACTTC
cdr3_aa: CASTTGTGSREQYF

j_call: TRBJ1-5
d_call: NA
clone_size: NA
cdr3_length: 17
v_call: TRBV6-1
cdr3_nt: TGTGCCAGCAGTGACAGAAGGTATAGCTTTGGGAATCAGCCCCAGCATTTT
cdr3_aa: CASSDRRYSFGNQPQHF

j_call: TRBJ1-1
d_call: TRBD1
clone_size: NA
cdr3_length: 13
v_call: TRBV29-1
cdr3_nt: TGCAGCGTCGGACAGGGGATTAACACTGAAGCTTTCTTT
cdr3_aa: CSVGQGINTEAFF

j_call: TRBJ2-3
d_call: NA
clone_size: few
cdr3_length: 12
v_call: TRBV28
cdr3_nt: TGTGCCAGCAGTTTCATGGCCGATACGCAGTATTTT
cdr3_aa: CASSFMADTQYF

j_call: TRBJ2-1
d_call: NA
clone_size: NA
cdr3_length: 11
v_call: TRBV9
cdr3_nt: TGTGCCAGCAGCGTAGGGGGTGAGCAGTTCTTC
cdr3_aa: CASSVGGEQFF

j_call: TRBJ2-7
d_call: TRBD1
clone_size: NA
cdr3_length: 13
v_call: TRBV29-1
cdr3_nt: TGCAGCGTGGGACAGGGAGGCCTTTACGAGCAGTACTTC
cdr3_aa: CSVGQGGLYEQYF

j_call: TRBJ1-2
d_call: TRBD1
clone_size: NA
cdr3_length: 17
v_call: TRBV7-9
cdr3_nt: TGTGCCAGCAGCTTGGACAGGGGGCTTCCACTTAACTATGGCTACACCTTC
cdr3_aa: CASSLDRGLPLNYGYTF

j_call: TRBJ1-6
d_call: TRBD1
clone_size: NA
cdr3_length: 14
v_call: TRBV2
cdr3_nt: TGTGCCAGCTCGAAGGGGGCTAATAATTCACCCCTCCACTTT
cdr3_aa: CASSKGANNSPLHF

j_call: TRBJ1-1
d_call: TRBD1
clone_size: NA
cdr3_length: 13
v_call: TRBV30
cdr3_nt: TGTGCCTGGGGGGGACAGGGGAACACTGAAGCTTTCTTT
cdr3_aa: CAWGGQGNTEAFF

j_call: TRBJ1-6
d_call: NA
clone_size: few
cdr3_length: 17
v_call: TRBV14
cdr3_nt: TGTGCCAGCATGGCGGCAGTCCCCCGAGCTCGGGGTTCACCCCTCCACTTT
cdr3_aa: CASMAAVPRARGSPLHF

j_call: TRBJ1-2
d_call: TRBD1
clone_size: NA
cdr3_length: 13
v_call: TRBV12-5
cdr3_nt: TGTGCTAGTGCCCCGGGACAGGGATATGGCTACACCTTC
cdr3_aa: CASAPGQGYGYTF

j_call: TRBJ2-4
d_call: NA
clone_size: few
cdr3_length: 11
v_call: TRBV5-6
cdr3_nt: TGTGCCAGCAGGCAGGGAGACATTCAGTACTTC
cdr3_aa: CASRQGDIQYF

j_call: TRBJ2-7
d_call: NA
clone_size: NA
cdr3_length: 15
v_call: TRBV5-1
cdr3_nt: TGCGCCAGCAGCTTGGAAACCAGGAGCTCCTACGAGCAGTACTTC
cdr3_aa: CASSLETRSSYEQYF

j_call: TRBJ2-3
d_call: TRBD2
clone_size: few
cdr3_length: 18
v_call: TRBV4-2
cdr3_nt: TGTGCCAGCAGCCAAGATAAACCCCGGGGGGGAAGCACAGATACGCAGTATTTT
cdr3_aa: CASSQDKPRGGSTDTQYF

j_call: TRBJ2-3
d_call: NA
clone_size: few
cdr3_length: 11
v_call: TRBV30
cdr3_nt: TGTGCCTGGAGTGTTCGGCAGGCGCAGTATTTT
cdr3_aa: CAWSVRQAQYF

j_call: TRBJ2-7
d_call: TRBD2
clone_size: few
cdr3_length: 15
v_call: TRBV7-2
cdr3_nt: TGTGCCAGCAGCCTTAGGACTAGCGGCACCTACGAGCAGTACTTC
cdr3_aa: CASSLRTSGTYEQYF

j_call: TRBJ2-5
d_call: TRBD2
clone_size: few
cdr3_length: 16
v_call: TRBV4-3
cdr3_nt: TGCGCCAGCAGCCAAACGGGACTAGCGGGGGAGGAGACCCAGTACTTC
cdr3_aa: CASSQTGLAGEETQYF

j_call: TRBJ1-1
d_call: NA
clone_size: NA
cdr3_length: 11
v_call: TRBV29-1
cdr3_nt: TGCAGCGTCAATGAAAGGGGTGAAGCTTTCTTT
cdr3_aa: CSVNERGEAFF

j_call: TRBJ2-1
d_call: NA
clone_size: NA
cdr3_length: 16
v_call: TRBV14
cdr3_nt: TGTGCCAGCAGCCTCCTAGGGGCTAGCTCCTACAATGAGCAGTTCTTC
cdr3_aa: CASSLLGASSYNEQFF

j_call: TRBJ2-1
d_call: NA
clone_size: NA
cdr3_length: 15
v_call: TRBV25-1
cdr3_nt: TGTGCCAGCAGTGAACCCCGGGGACCTAGCTCGGAGCAGTTCTTC
cdr3_aa: CASSEPRGPSSEQFF

j_call: TRBJ2-1
d_call: NA
clone_size: NA
cdr3_length: 14
v_call: TRBV28
cdr3_nt: TGTGCCAGCAGTACAGACGGTGGACTGAATGAGCAGTTCTTC
cdr3_aa: CASSTDGGLNEQFF

j_call: TRBJ2-7
d_call: NA
clone_size: once
cdr3_length: 15
v_call: TRBV28
cdr3_nt: TGTGCCTCTCAAGCCGGGGGCGCGAAAGGGGAAGAGCAGTACTTC
cdr3_aa: CASQAGGAKGEEQYF

j_call: TRBJ2-4
d_call: NA
clone_size: few
cdr3_length: 14
v_call: TRBV6-5
cdr3_nt: TGTGCCAGCAGTTTCTCTTTAGCCAAAAACATTCAGTACTTC
cdr3_aa: CASSFSLAKNIQYF

j_call: TRBJ1-2
d_call: TRBD1
clone_size: NA
cdr3_length: 16
v_call: TRBV5-5
cdr3_nt: TGTGCCAGCATCATTCGACAGGGAACAGACGCAGGAGGCTACACCTTC
cdr3_aa: CASIIRQGTDAGGYTF

j_call: TRBJ1-1
d_call: TRBD1
clone_size: few
cdr3_length: 14
v_call: TRBV5-1
cdr3_nt: TGCGCCAGCAGAGGGACAGGGCAGAACACTGAAGCTTTCTTT
cdr3_aa: CASRGTGQNTEAFF

j_call: TRBJ2-7
d_call: NA
clone_size: NA
cdr3_length: 15
v_call: TRBV27
cdr3_nt: TGTGCCAGCAGCTCCGAGGGTTACCTCTCCTACGAGCAGTACTTC
cdr3_aa: CASSSEGYLSYEQYF